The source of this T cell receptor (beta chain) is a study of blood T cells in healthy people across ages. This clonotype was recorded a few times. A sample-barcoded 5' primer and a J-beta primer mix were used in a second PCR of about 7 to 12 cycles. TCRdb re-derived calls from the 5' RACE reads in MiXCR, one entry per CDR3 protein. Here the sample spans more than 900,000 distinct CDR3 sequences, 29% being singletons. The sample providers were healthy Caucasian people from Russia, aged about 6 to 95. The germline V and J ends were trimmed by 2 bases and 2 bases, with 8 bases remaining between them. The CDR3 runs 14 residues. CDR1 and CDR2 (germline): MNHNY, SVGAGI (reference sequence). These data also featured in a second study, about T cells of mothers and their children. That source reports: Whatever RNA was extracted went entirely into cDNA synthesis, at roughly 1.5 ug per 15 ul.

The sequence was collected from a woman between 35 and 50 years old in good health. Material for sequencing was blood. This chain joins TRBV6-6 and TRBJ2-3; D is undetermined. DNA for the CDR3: TGTGCCAGCAGTTACGCTGCAGCCACAGATACGCAGTATTTT. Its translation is CASSYAAATDTQYF.